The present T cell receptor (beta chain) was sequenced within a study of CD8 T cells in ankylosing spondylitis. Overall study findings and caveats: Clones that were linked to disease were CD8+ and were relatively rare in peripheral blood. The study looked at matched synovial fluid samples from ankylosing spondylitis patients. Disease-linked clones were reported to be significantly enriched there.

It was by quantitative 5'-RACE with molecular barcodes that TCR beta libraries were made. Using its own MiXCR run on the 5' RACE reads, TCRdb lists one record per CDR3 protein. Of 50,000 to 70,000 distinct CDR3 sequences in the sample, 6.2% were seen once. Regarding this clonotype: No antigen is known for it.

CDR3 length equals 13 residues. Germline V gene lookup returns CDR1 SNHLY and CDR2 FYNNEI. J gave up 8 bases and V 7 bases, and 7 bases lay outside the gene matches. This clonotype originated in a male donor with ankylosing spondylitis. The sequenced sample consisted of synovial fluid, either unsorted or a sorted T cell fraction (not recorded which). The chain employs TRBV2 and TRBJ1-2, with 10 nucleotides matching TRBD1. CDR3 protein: CASKPGQGIGYTF. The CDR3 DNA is TGTGCCAGCAAACCGGGACAGGGGATCGGCTACACCTTC.